One and the same sample provided the 26 T cell receptor beta chains below, sequenced in a study of metastatic and nonmetastatic thyroid tumors. Each patient came to thyroid surgery without any prior treatment (of any kind). MiXCR reprocessed the PCR reads for TCRdb. The sample yields 50,000 or so clones, roughly 23% seen once. Material for sequencing was blood. These receptors were collected from a male donor with papillary thyroid cancer or a benign thyroid nodule (not recorded which). Some clones in this sample may be carry-over from other donors' samples.

This clone was counted many times. This chain links TRBV11-2 with TRBJ2-3; unclear D gene. Trimming cost V 5 bases and J 6 bases, with 15 bases left between them. CDR1 is SGHAT and CDR2 is FQNNGV in the germline V gene. The CDR3 totals 14 residues. Written as DNA, the CDR3 is TGTGCCAGCAGCCCCTCTTACTCAGCGGATACGCAGTATTTT. Protein: CASSPSYSADTQYF. Based on the CDR3 plus reference TRBV11-2 and TRBJ2-3, the full variable domain is EAGVAQSPRYKIIEKRQSVAFWCNPISGHATLYWYQQILGQGPKLLIQFQNNGVVDDSQLPKDRFSAERLKGVDSTLKIQPAKLEDSAVYLCASSPSYSADTQYFGPGTRLTVL.

The chain carries TRBV30 and TRBJ1-2; no clear D. There are 15 residues in the CDR3. Trimming left V 3 bases short and J 7 bases short, with 21 bases between. CDR1 is GTSNPN, CDR2 SVGIG, per germline (reference sequence). CDR3 in DNA: TGTGCCTGGAGCCGAGTTGGTAGTGCCAAGGGTGGCTACACCTTC. It codes for CAWSRVGSAKGGYTF.

Many counts were recorded for this clone. This chain links TRBV12-3 or TRBV12-4 with TRBJ1-3; no definite D call. V dropped 5 bases and J dropped 5 bases, with 19 bases sitting between them. The CDR3 totals 16 residues. CDR3 amino acids: CASSPPSPSLRNTIYF. The CDR3 coding sequence is TGTGCCAGCAGTCCACCCTCTCCCAGTCTTCGAAACACCATATATTTT.

This clone turned up a few times. The V and J genes are TRBV6-1 and TRBJ2-7; 12 bases align to TRBD1. This CDR3 has 16 residues. Germline CDR1 and CDR2: MNHNS and SASEGT. Trimming at V came to 3 bases and at J to 6 bases, leaving 9 bases not matched to a gene. The CDR3 DNA reads as TGTGCCAGCAGTGAGAGGGGGGACAGGGGGCGATCCGAGCAGTACTTC. Its translation: CASSERGDRGRSEQYF.

This clone was counted at least ten times. The chain employs TRBV6-2 or TRBV6-3 and TRBJ2-3, with TRBD1 identical over 9 bases. Germline lookup yields CDR1 MNHEY and CDR2 SVGEGT. This CDR3 has 15 residues. With V trimmed by 1 base and J by 5 bases, 4 bases remained unmatched. The CDR3 region is CASSYWTGEKDTQYF. The CDR3 nucleotides are TGTGCCAGCAGTTACTGGACAGGGGAAAAAGATACGCAGTATTTT.

This clone was detected many times. V and J are TRBV28 and TRBJ2-1; D is perhaps TRBD1 (5 bases). Trimming removed 3 bases at V and 9 bases at J, with 12 bases between. The length of the CDR3 is 13 residues. Germline V CDR1 and CDR2: MDHEN, SYDVKM. The CDR3 nucleotides are TGTGCCAGCAGTTTCGTAGGGGATGGTGAGCAGTTCTTC. It encodes CASSFVGDGEQFF.

This clone was found many times. This sample includes further DNA sequences coding for the same CDR3. J is TRBJ2-6 and V is TRBV11-2; D ambiguous. The CDR3 extends over 18 amino acids. From germline, CDR1 is SGHAT and CDR2 FQNNGV. The germline V and J ends were trimmed by 5 bases and 0 bases, with 17 bases remaining between them. CDR3 nucleotide sequence: TGTGCCAGCAGCCCTTGGACGGAAAACTTCTCTGGGGCCAACGTCCTGACTTTC. Amino acid sequence: CASSPWTENFSGANVLTF.

This clone was counted ten times or more. The chain carries TRBV30 and TRBJ2-7, with 9 bases lining up with TRBD1. CDR1 is GTSNPN, CDR2 SVGIG, per germline (reference sequence). The length of the CDR3 is 16 residues. V was pared by 1 base and J by 3 bases, with 10 bases of the junction left unmatched. CDR3 sequence: CAWSETGTGHYYEQYF. The DNA for the CDR3 is TGTGCCTGGAGTGAAACCGGGACAGGGCACTACTACGAGCAGTACTTC.

This clone was seen at least ten times. V and J are TRBV6-1 and TRBJ2-4; D is ambiguous. The CDR3 totals 14 residues. The V gene's germline CDR1 is MNHNS and CDR2 SASEGT. V lost 5 bases to trimming and J lost 0 bases, with 8 bases between them. The CDR3 nucleotides are TGTGCCAGCAGTATCGCCGTAGCCAAAAACATTCAGTACTTC. It yields the protein CASSIAVAKNIQYF.

V gene TRBV3-1 combines with J gene TRBJ2-7; 8 nucleotides align to TRBD2. Trimming took 4 bases from V and 6 from J; bases not matched to a gene: 5. The CDR3 runs 13 residues. CDR1 LGHDT and CDR2 YNNKEL come from the germline V gene (reference sequence). The CDR3 loop is CASSPRGGSEQYF. CDR3 nucleotide sequence: TGTGCCAGCAGCCCCCGGGGGGGCTCCGAGCAGTACTTC.

The table lists this clone with many counts. The genes are TRBV24-1 and TRBJ1-5; no reliable D call. Deletions cut 2 bases from V and 2 bases from J, with 15 bases between. Germline V CDR1 and CDR2: KGHDR, SFDVKD. This CDR3 spans 17 amino acids. CDR3 coding DNA: TGTGCCACCAGTGATTCGTCATGGGGTAAACGCAATCAGCCCCAGCATTTT. It encodes CATSDSSWGKRNQPQHF.

Of note for this clone: This same CDR3 is encoded by further DNA sequences in the sample. Here the CDR3 reads CASSLGYTEETQYF. CDR3 bases: TGTGCCAGCAGCTTGGGCTATACGGAAGAGACCCAGTACTTC. The chain recombines TRBV7-9 with TRBJ2-5; no firm D call. Germline V gene data show CDR1 as SEHNR and CDR2 as FQNEAQ (reference sequence). The CDR3 extends over 14 amino acids. V was pared by 3 bases and J by 3 bases, with 11 bases between.

A word on this clone: Germline is not matched at one junction end, which may reflect a read error. The chain joins TRBV7-7 to TRBJ2-3, with D tentatively TRBD1 (6 bases). The length of the CDR3 is 17 residues. CDR1 is SSHAT, CDR2 FNYEAQ, per germline (reference sequence). CDR3 DNA sequence: TGTGCTAGCAGCCTGGGGACATTGGGGATTGGCACAGATACGCAGTATTTT. Amino acid sequence: CASSLGTLGIGTDTQYF.

There are many counts of this clone. The genes are TRBV28 and TRBJ2-7, with 8 bases lining up with TRBD2. This CDR3 has 16 amino acids. The ends lost 2 bases at V and 5 bases at J; junction bases unmatched: 11. Germline lookup yields CDR1 MDHEN and CDR2 SYDVKM. CDR3 protein: CASSLGEAGEEDEQYF. CDR3 nucleotide sequence: TGTGCCAGCAGTTTAGGAGAAGCGGGAGAAGAAGACGAGCAGTACTTC.

This clone came up a few times. J is TRBJ2-3 and V is TRBV2; 7 bases are a match to TRBD1. The germline V gene has CDR1 SNHLY and CDR2 FYNNEI. V gave up 8 bases and J gave up 3 bases; unmatched junction bases: 8. The CDR3 has 14 residues. Here the CDR3 DNA reads TGTGCCAGCTTAGTACAGGGGCGGACAGATACGCAGTATTTT. Residues: CASLVQGRTDTQYF.

This clone was seen many times. The V gene is TRBV5-4, the J gene TRBJ2-1, with a weak D call TRBD2 (7 bases). The CDR3 is 15 amino acids. Germline CDR1 reads SGHNT; CDR2 reads YYREEE (reference sequence). V was cut by 6 bases and J by 1 base, with 14 bases left in between. In DNA, the CDR3 is TGTGCCAGCACCCTCCGGGGGGCATCCTACAATGAGCAGTTCTTC. Translated: CASTLRGASYNEQFF.

This clone occurred many times. The chain carries TRBV6-1 and TRBJ2-5; possible D gene TRBD1, 6 bases. V dropped 6 bases and J dropped 6 bases, with 11 bases sitting between them. The CDR3 spans 12 residues. CDR1 and CDR2 from the germline V gene are MNHNS and SASEGT. The CDR3 spells CASRDSRKTQYF. The DNA for the CDR3 is TGTGCCAGCAGGGACAGTCGGAAGACCCAGTACTTC.

The table lists this clone with a few counts. V is TRBV12-5 and J is TRBJ2-7; a weak D match, TRBD2 (6 bases). Trimming pared 1 base from V and 5 bases from J, leaving 6 bases between. Looked up from germline, CDR1 is LGHNT and CDR2 is FRNRAP. CDR3 length equals 12 residues. The CDR3 sequence: CASGLGRDEQYF. CDR3 nucleotide sequence: TGTGCTAGTGGTTTGGGGAGGGACGAGCAGTACTTC.

This clone ranks as medium-sized. The CDR3 protein is CASSLTRGNTDTQYF. The CDR3 DNA is TGTGCCAGCAGCTTAACCCGGGGGAACACAGATACGCAGTATTTT. The V gene is TRBV7-8, the J gene TRBJ2-3; D might be TRBD2 (6 bases). The CDR3 sequence is 15 residues long. Per the germline V gene, CDR1 is SGHVS and CDR2 is FQNEAQ. The V end lost 2 bases, the J end lost 2 bases, and 11 bases lay between the germline ends.

The chain couples TRBV6-1 to TRBJ2-2; maybe TRBD2 (5 bases). CDR3 length: 13 residues. Trimming took off 8 bases at V and 6 bases at J, with 13 bases between the two ends. Germline loops: CDR1 MNHNS, CDR2 SASEGT. The CDR3 protein is CASPRGQSGELFF. CDR3 coding DNA: TGTGCCAGCCCACGGGGTCAATCCGGGGAGCTGTTTTTT.

The V and J genes are TRBV19 and TRBJ2-7; D perhaps matches TRBD2 (6 bases). Per the germline V gene, CDR1 is LNHDA and CDR2 is SQIVND (reference sequence). The V and J ends lost 4 bases and 10 bases respectively, with 20 bases between them. The length of the CDR3 is 14 residues. The chain's CDR3 is CASSTGLLGVYQYF. CDR3 coding DNA: TGTGCCAGTAGTACGGGACTCCTAGGGGTCTATCAGTACTTC.

This clone was detected ten times or more. The rearrangement joins TRBV12-3 or TRBV12-4 to TRBJ1-1, with D tentatively TRBD1 (5 bases). V dropped 1 base and J dropped 4 bases, with 16 bases sitting between them. The CDR3 consists of 16 residues. The CDR3 DNA sequence: TGTGCCAGCAGTTTAGGGGCAAAGGGGAGTGGCACTGAAGCTTTCTTT. Translation gives CASSLGAKGSGTEAFF.

This clone was recorded once. This chain connects TRBV11-3 to TRBJ2-1, with TRBD2 identical over 7 bases. This CDR3 is 13 amino acids long. The V gene end was trimmed by 7 bases and the J gene end by 9 bases; junction bases not matched to a gene: 9. CDR1 is SGHNT and CDR2 is YENEEA in the germline V gene. The CDR3 is CASTPLLATEQFF. Here the CDR3 DNA reads TGTGCCAGCACCCCCCTACTAGCGACTGAGCAGTTCTTC. Filled out from reference TRBV11-3 and TRBJ2-1, the complete variable domain reads EAGVVQSPRYKIIEKKQPVAFWCNPISGHNTLYWYLQNLGQGPELLIRYENEEAVDDSQLPKDRFSAERLKGVDSTLKIQPAELGDSAVYLCASTPLLATEQFFGPGTRLTVL.

The genes are TRBV12-3 or TRBV12-4 and TRBJ2-3, with D hard to call. The CDR3 totals 13 residues. Trimming removed 8 bases at V and 2 bases at J, with 11 bases between. The CDR3 region has the DNA TGTGCCAGCCGGAGCAGTTCCACAGATACGCAGTATTTT. It translates to CASRSSSTDTQYF.

At least ten counts were recorded for this clone. The rearrangement uses TRBV15 and TRBJ1-1, with no clear D. V lost 0 bases, J lost 6 bases, and 5 bases lay in between. The CDR3 consists of 12 residues. Germline loops: CDR1 LNHNV, CDR2 YYDKDF (reference sequence). The CDR3 sequence is CATSRDWAEAFF. The CDR3 nucleotides are TGTGCCACCAGCAGAGATTGGGCTGAAGCTTTCTTT.

This clone has ten or more counts. The V and J genes are TRBV20-1 and TRBJ1-4; D is unclear. Germline V lookup: CDR1 DFQATT, CDR2 SNEGSKA (reference sequence). The CDR3 consists of 15 residues. Trimming removed 0 bases from V and 3 bases from J, with 11 bases in between. The CDR3 nucleotides read TGCAGTGCTAGAGATCTAGGGTTGGCTAATGAAAAACTGTTTTTT. Translation gives CSARDLGLANEKLFF.